Following are 10 T cell receptor beta chains from one sample sequenced in a study of CD8+ T cells in alopecia areata. Treatment meaning: oral pan-JAK inhibitor, 5-10 mg twice daily. Extraction and reverse transcription of RNA yielded cDNA as the sequencing template. The protocol was immunoSEQ multiplex PCR, while the TCRdb copy is restricted to in-frame clones and leaves out a portion. The repertoire includes about 200,000 clones, 64% of them detected once, and more than 3.5% sits in the top ten. This sample comprised CD4+ T cells sorted from blood, obtained at week 4, from a patient treated with tofacitinib. Source of these receptors: a human donor with alopecia areata.

DNA of the CDR3: TGTGCCAGTGCGACCGGGGGGCCTCAGCCCCAGCATTTT. Translating gives CASATGGPQPQHF. The V and J genes are TRBV19 and TRBJ1-5, with D perhaps TRBD1 (6 bases). Germline V CDR1 and CDR2: LNHDA, SQIVND (reference sequence). This CDR3 has 13 residues. Trimming removed 8 bases at V and 6 bases at J, with 14 bases between.

The V call is TRBV5-1, the J call TRBJ1-4; 7 bases align to TRBD1. CDR1 is SGHRS and CDR2 is YFSETQ in the germline V gene. The CDR3 runs 15 residues. With V trimmed by 4 bases and J by 0 bases, 3 bases remained unmatched. CDR3 coding DNA: TGCGCCAGCAGCCCCCAGGGGGCAACTAATGAAAAACTGTTTTTT. Protein product: CASSPQGATNEKLFF. The entire variable domain, with the rest obtained from reference TRBV5-1 and TRBJ1-4, is as follows: KAGVTQTPRYLIKTRGQQVTLSCSPISGHRSVSWYQQTPGQGLQFLFEYFSETQRNKGNFPGRFSGRQFSNSRSEMNVSTLELGDSALYLCASSPQGATNEKLFFGSGTQLSVL.

The chain recombines TRBV5-1 with TRBJ1-6, with no clear D. Looked up from germline, CDR1 is SGHRS and CDR2 is YFSETQ. This CDR3 is built from 12 residues. Trimming removed 4 bases from V and 7 bases from J, with 6 bases in between. The CDR3 loop is CASSHLNSPLHF. The CDR3 DNA follows: TGCGCCAGCAGCCACCTCAATTCACCCCTCCACTTT.

The J gene is TRBJ2-7, the V gene TRBV7-2; TRBD2 agrees at 7 bases. This CDR3 spans 15 amino acids. After removal of 3 bases from V and 5 bases from J, the junction contained 10 bases not matched to a gene. Germline loops: CDR1 SGHTA, CDR2 FQGNSA. This CDR3 is CASSFPLAGVDEQYF. The CDR3 nucleotides read TGTGCCAGCAGCTTTCCCTTGGCGGGGGTGGACGAGCAGTACTTC.

The rearrangement links TRBV5-4 to TRBJ2-2; D is uncertain. V lost 4 bases and J lost 4, with 14 bases in between. The CDR3 covers 15 residues. The germline CDR1 and CDR2 sequences are SGHNT and YYREEE (reference sequence). The CDR3 region is CASSNSLGSTGELFF. CDR3 sequence (DNA): TGTGCCAGCAGCAACAGCCTCGGATCCACCGGGGAGCTGTTTTTT. The variable domain in full, with the rest retrieved from reference TRBV5-4 and TRBJ2-2, is ETGVTQSPTHLIKTRGQQVTLRCSSQSGHNTVSWYQQALGQGPQFIFQYYREEENGRGNFPPRFSGLQFPNYSSELNVNALELDDSALYLCASSNSLGSTGELFFGEGSRLTVL.

This clone was observed a few times. The rearrangement joins TRBV4-3 to TRBJ2-2; no firm D call. The CDR3 length is 15 residues. Germline CDR1 and CDR2: LGHNA and YSLEER. V was trimmed by 0 bases and J by 1 base, leaving 6 bases between them. Here the CDR3 reads CASSQDGKNTGELFF. The CDR3 DNA is TGCGCCAGCAGCCAAGATGGGAAGAACACCGGGGAGCTGTTTTTT.

The V call is TRBV14, the J call TRBJ1-5; D is unclear. The CDR3 length is 14 residues. V gave up 1 base and J gave up 1 base, with 5 bases separating them. CDR1 and CDR2 from the germline V gene are SGHDN and FVKESK. CDR3 protein: CASSQGLSNQPQHF. As DNA, the CDR3 is TGTGCCAGCAGCCAAGGATTAAGCAATCAGCCCCAGCATTTT.

This chain links TRBV9 with TRBJ2-5; D may be TRBD1 (6 bases). Germline V gene sequence: CDR1 SGDLS, CDR2 YYNGEE. CDR3 length: 17 amino acids. V gave up 4 bases and J gave up 2 bases, with 21 bases separating them. The CDR3 is CASSQQPGHYFQETQYF. CDR3 DNA sequence: TGTGCCAGCAGCCAACAACCGGGACACTACTTTCAAGAGACCCAGTACTTC.

The CDR3 here is CASSLSGTGFGQPQHF. DNA for the CDR3: TGTGCCAGCAGTTTAAGCGGGACAGGGTTTGGTCAGCCCCAGCATTTT. The rearrangement uses TRBV28 and TRBJ1-5, with TRBD1 matching over 9 bases. V shed 2 bases, J shed 6 bases, and the junction held 8 bases outside the gene matches. This CDR3 is 16 amino acids long. Per the germline V gene, CDR1 is MDHEN and CDR2 is SYDVKM.

The chain recombines TRBV6-6 with TRBJ2-7; the match to TRBD2 covers 7 bases. There are 14 residues in the CDR3. The V gene's germline CDR1 is MNHNY and CDR2 SVGAGI (reference sequence). The junction had 9 bases not matched to a gene; V was cut back by 7 bases and J by 3 bases. CDR3 residues: CASKIGGTLYEQYF. The CDR3 region has the DNA TGTGCCAGCAAAATCGGGGGGACCCTCTACGAGCAGTACTTC.